This is a list of T cell receptor beta chains from one sample in a study of blood T cell repertoires in COVID-19. Repertoires were generated with immunoSEQ multiplex PCR, while TCRdb's copy carries only in-frame clones and drops some. Of approximately 130,000 clones listed, 85% are singletons. Sequenced: peripheral blood. These TCRs come from a man aged 55-75 years with acute or convalescent COVID-19. CDR3s include the opening cysteine and the closing phenylalanine or tryptophan. Each record gives: CDR3 protein, clone size, V gene. Not all rows give a size; the values are once, few, many and, for expanded clones, a class.

cdr3_aa: CASSGTDRYNEQFF
clone_size: few
v_call: TRBV5-4

cdr3_aa: CASSLSGQGYREQYF
clone_size: -
v_call: TRBV28

cdr3_aa: CSVDGSQGGYEQYF
clone_size: -
v_call: TRBV29-1

cdr3_aa: CASTRMTGSYEQYF
clone_size: once
v_call: TRBV3-1/TRBV3-2

cdr3_aa: CATSRGQGETYEQYF
clone_size: -
v_call: TRBV15

cdr3_aa: CATSDFRGSGTDTQYF
clone_size: -
v_call: TRBV24-1

cdr3_aa: CASSRLGREGDNEQFF
clone_size: -
v_call: TRBV2

cdr3_aa: CASSGTGLAGIETQYF
clone_size: -
v_call: TRBV6-2/TRBV6-3

cdr3_aa: CASSPLGHSYEQYF
clone_size: -
v_call: TRBV5-1

cdr3_aa: CASSHSGAKRLAGGEQYF
clone_size: -
v_call: TRBV23-1

cdr3_aa: CASSPPAGAGSNEQFF
clone_size: -
v_call: TRBV18

cdr3_aa: CASSFRRDRVGDGYTF
clone_size: once
v_call: TRBV28

cdr3_aa: CASGQMTRSVAFF
clone_size: -
v_call: TRBV12-5

cdr3_aa: CASSLQGLATYYEQYF
clone_size: once
v_call: TRBV5-4

cdr3_aa: CASSQDRGPYYEQYF
clone_size: -
v_call: TRBV4-3

cdr3_aa: CASSETVRNTEAFF
clone_size: -
v_call: TRBV6-6

cdr3_aa: CASSLAWGELFF
clone_size: -
v_call: TRBV7-3